These 21 T cell receptor beta chains originate from one sample sequenced in a study of CD8+CD57+ T cells in acquired aplastic anemia. CDR3 and TCR beta VDJ profiling relied on genomic DNA as the template. Each CDR3 protein gets one entry after TCRdb re-called the reads with MiXCR. The data contain 180,000 or so distinct CDR3 sequences, less than 55% of them singletons. The sequencing input was sorted CD4+, CD8+, or CD8+CD57+ T cells (not recorded which) from PBMCs. The origin of the receptors is a human donor in good health.

The chain has TRBV2 and TRBJ2-3, with D possibly matching TRBD2 (7 bases). The CDR3 covers 16 residues. V shed 1 base and J shed 6 bases, with 17 bases lying between them. Germline V gives CDR1 SNHLY, CDR2 FYNNEI. The DNA of the CDR3 is TGTGCCAGCAGTGAAGTTTGGGCGGGGGCGGTTGATACGCAGTATTTT. As protein: CASSEVWAGAVDTQYF. The variable domain in full, completed from reference TRBV2 and TRBJ2-3, reads EPEVTQTPSHQVTQMGQEVILRCVPISNHLYFYWYRQILGQKVEFLVSFYNNEISEKSEIFDDQFSVERPDGSNFTLKIRSTKLEDSAMYFCASSEVWAGAVDTQYFGPGTRLTVL.

In its sample, this clonotype was seen many times. The CDR3 DNA reads as TGCAGTGCTAGAGATGGTGGATATACTAACACTGAAGCTTTCTTT. Amino acid sequence: CSARDGGYTNTEAFF. The chain recombines TRBV20-1 with TRBJ1-1, with no clear D. CDR3 size: 15 residues. The germline V gene has CDR1 DFQATT and CDR2 SNEGSKA (reference sequence). Trimming removed 0 bases at V and 2 bases at J, with 13 bases between.

As regards this clonotype: A much more abundant neighbour one base away suggests this may be a read error. This chain connects TRBV12-3 or TRBV12-4 to TRBJ1-1, with D possibly being TRBD1 (6 bases). The CDR3 runs 13 residues. V was cut by 7 bases and J by 3 bases, with 12 bases left in between. This CDR3 is CASKIPGDTEAFF. The CDR3 DNA reads as TGTGCCAGCAAAATACCAGGGGACACTGAAGCTTTCTTT.

This clonotype has just a few counts. The V and J genes are TRBV7-3 and TRBJ2-3, with D maybe TRBD1 (6 bases). The CDR3 spans 13 residues. Germline V CDR1 and CDR2: SGHTA, FQGTGA. The germline V and J ends were trimmed by 5 bases and 7 bases, with 13 bases remaining between them. DNA of the CDR3: TGTGCCAGCAGCCAAGCCGGGACATATACGCAGTATTTT. Protein sequence: CASSQAGTYTQYF.

The genes are TRBV5-1 and TRBJ1-1; D not resolved. Trimming pared 3 bases from V and 4 bases from J, leaving 10 bases between. Germline V gene lookup returns CDR1 SGHRS and CDR2 YFSETQ. The length of the CDR3 is 13 residues. This CDR3 reads CASSWEGPTEAFF. The DNA of the CDR3 is TGCGCCAGCAGCTGGGAGGGTCCCACTGAAGCTTTCTTT.

This clonotype appeared many times. Written as DNA, the CDR3 is TGTGCCAGCAGCTTAACCCTAGCCACCTACGAGCAGTACTTC. This sequence encodes CASSLTLATYEQYF. The genes are TRBV7-2 and TRBJ2-7; perhaps TRBD2 as D (5 bases). The CDR3 is 14 amino acids. The V gene lost 2 bases and the J gene lost 2 bases, with 10 bases spanning the gap. Germline V gene sequence: CDR1 SGHTA, CDR2 FQGNSA. Complete variable domain (other parts from reference TRBV7-2 and TRBJ2-7): GAGVSQSPSNKVTEKGKDVELRCDPISGHTALYWYRQSLGQGLEFLIYFQGNSAPDKSGLPSDRFSAERTGGSVSTLTIQRTQQEDSAVYLCASSLTLATYEQYFGPGTRLTVT.

In this sample, this clonotype turned up many times. This chain connects TRBV20-1 to TRBJ1-2; D gene unclear. Germline V CDR1 and CDR2: DFQATT, SNEGSKA (reference sequence). Trimming cost V 6 bases and J 7 bases, with 15 bases left between them. This CDR3 has 12 residues. The CDR3 region is CSAHRGSGGYTF. DNA of the CDR3: TGCAGTGCCCACAGAGGGTCCGGTGGCTACACCTTC.

This clonotype was counted ten times or more. The chain recombines TRBV6-1 with TRBJ2-5; tentatively, D is TRBD2 (5 bases). Germline lookup yields CDR1 MNHNS and CDR2 SASEGT. Trimming removed 5 bases at V and 3 bases at J, with 13 bases between. This CDR3 comprises 14 residues. CDR3 residues: CASSTLLAKETQYF. The DNA of the CDR3 is TGTGCCAGCAGTACCCTGCTAGCTAAAGAGACCCAGTACTTC.

This clonotype was picked up many times. The chain carries TRBV4-2 and TRBJ2-5, with D maybe TRBD1 (5 bases). This CDR3 spans 18 amino acids. The ends were cut back, 0 bases at V and 5 bases at J, with 22 bases in the middle. CDR1 LGHNA and CDR2 YNFKEQ come from the germline V gene. The CDR3 sequence: CASSQEEASGSVGETQYF. The CDR3 DNA reads as TGTGCCAGCAGCCAAGAAGAGGCTTCAGGGTCTGTTGGGGAGACCCAGTACTTC.

A few counts support this clonotype. The J gene is TRBJ1-5, the V gene TRBV27; 7 bases agree with TRBD1. Per the germline V gene, CDR1 is MNHEY and CDR2 is SMNVEV (reference sequence). CDR3 length equals 18 residues. With V trimmed by 2 bases and J by 1 base, 11 bases remained unmatched. CDR3 amino acids: CASSLKGAGTLSNQPQHF. CDR3 DNA sequence: TGTGCCAGCAGTTTAAAGGGGGCAGGGACATTAAGCAATCAGCCCCAGCATTTT.

This clonotype was counted at least ten times. The V and J genes are TRBV2 and TRBJ2-1; 8 positions agree with TRBD2. The CDR3 contains 15 residues. With 8 bases clipped from V and 6 bases from J, the junction kept 12 bases outside the gene matches. Per the germline V gene, CDR1 is SNHLY and CDR2 is FYNNEI. The CDR3 coding sequence is TGTGCCAGCGCGGCACTAGCGGCAAAACTCAATGAGCAGTTCTTC. Translation gives CASAALAAKLNEQFF.

The chain has TRBV11-2 and TRBJ2-3; 11 nucleotides line up with TRBD2. The ends lost 7 bases at V and 6 bases at J; junction bases unmatched: 12. Looked up from germline, CDR1 is SGHAT and CDR2 is FQNNGV. CDR3 length: 16 residues. The CDR3, as DNA: TGTGCCAGCACCCCGCGGCTAGCGGGGGGATCGGATACGCAGTATTTT. Translation gives CASTPRLAGGSDTQYF.

V and J are TRBV20-1 and TRBJ2-7, with 11 bases lining up with TRBD2. The germline CDR1 and CDR2 sequences are DFQATT and SNEGSKA (reference sequence). This CDR3 has 15 amino acids. Trimming took 3 bases from V and 1 from J; bases not matched to a gene: 5. CDR3 DNA: TGCAGTGCTAGTGTTGGGACTAGCGGATCCTACGAGCAGTACTTC. This gives the protein CSASVGTSGSYEQYF.

The rearrangement links TRBV20-1 to TRBJ2-7, with TRBD1 matching 8 bases. Germline V gene sequence: CDR1 DFQATT, CDR2 SNEGSKA (reference sequence). The CDR3 contains 14 residues. J gave up 5 bases and V 3 bases, and 9 bases lay outside the gene matches. CDR3: CSASLPNRGNEQYF. Written as DNA, the CDR3 is TGCAGTGCTAGTTTGCCTAACAGGGGGAACGAGCAGTACTTC.

This clonotype was seen repeatedly, ten times or more. This chain uses TRBV7-9 with TRBJ1-2; 7 bases fit TRBD1. V lost 1 base and J lost 4; bases outside the gene matches: 6. This CDR3 region has 15 residues. The germline gives CDR1 SEHNR, CDR2 FQNEAQ (reference sequence). CDR3 sequence: CASSLGDRVGYGYTF. The CDR3 DNA follows: TGTGCCAGCAGCTTAGGCGACAGGGTCGGCTATGGCTACACCTTC.

This clonotype was seen ten or more times. The gene calls are TRBV11-1 and TRBJ2-2; TRBD1 is a possible D gene (6 bases). Deletions cut 5 bases from V and 4 bases from J, with 17 bases between. CDR3 length: 16 residues. CDR1 is SGHAT, CDR2 FQDESV, per germline (reference sequence). CDR3 residues: CASSPQGPRSTGELFF. DNA of the CDR3: TGTGCCAGCAGCCCACAGGGCCCCCGAAGCACCGGGGAGCTGTTTTTT.

This clonotype was detected many times. This chain connects TRBV29-1 to TRBJ1-1; TRBD1 might be the D (5 bases). CDR1 is SQVTM and CDR2 is ANQGSEA in the germline V gene. The CDR3 is made up of 14 amino acids. The ends were cut back, 6 bases at V and 0 bases at J, with 14 bases in the middle. The CDR3 DNA reads as TGCAGCGTCGGGCTTATGGGGGTGAACACTGAAGCTTTCTTT. Translated: CSVGLMGVNTEAFF.

The CDR3 spells CATGRLAGVWNEQFF. CDR3 DNA sequence: TGTGCCACAGGGCGGCTAGCGGGAGTTTGGAATGAGCAGTTCTTC. J is TRBJ2-1 and V is TRBV24-1, with 10 bases matching TRBD2. The J segment lost 7 bases and the V segment lost 10 bases, leaving 12 bases of the junction unmatched. Germline values: CDR1 KGHDR, CDR2 SFDVKD. This CDR3 contains 15 residues.

In its sample, this clonotype was seen a few times. The chain is built from TRBV7-2 and TRBJ2-7, with a weak D call TRBD1 (6 bases). Trimming stripped 5 bases from V and 0 bases from J, with 11 bases between. Looked up from germline, CDR1 is SGHTA and CDR2 is FQGNSA. The CDR3 consists of 14 residues. CDR3 loop: CASSQGLFSYEQYF. The CDR3 region has the DNA TGTGCCAGCAGCCAGGGGCTATTCTCCTACGAGCAGTACTTC.

The chain combines TRBV3-1 with TRBJ2-7, with D possibly matching TRBD2 (6 bases). The CDR3 has 17 residues. CDR1 and CDR2 (germline): LGHDT, YNNKEL (reference sequence). V lost 4 bases and J lost 7, with 26 bases in between. The CDR3 coding sequence is TGTGCCAGCAGCCTTTGGGTGGGGACTCTCGGCGTGGAGGAGCAGTACTTC. Translating it yields CASSLWVGTLGVEEQYF.

This clonotype occurred many times. The chain couples TRBV20-1 to TRBJ2-7; D is undetermined. V shed 6 bases and J shed 0 bases, with 12 bases lying between them. Per germline, CDR1 DFQATT and CDR2 SNEGSKA (reference sequence). This CDR3 is built from 13 residues. The CDR3 reads CSAPLQDSYEQYF. CDR3 sequence (DNA): TGCAGTGCCCCCCTCCAGGACTCCTACGAGCAGTACTTC.